The 9 T cell receptor beta chains reported below all come from one sample, sequenced in a study of shared clonotypes between healthy human individuals. Clones were sequenced by immunoSEQ multiplex PCR, and TCRdb holds only the in-frame ones, with some missing. The sample comprises some 1 million clones, 70% to 80% of which are singletons, and about 1.5% rests with the top ten. Sample: memory CD4+ T cells sorted from blood. Subset in this sample: CD45RA-negative fraction. All receptors come from a man aged 18-30 years in good health.

This clone has more than one count but fewer than ten. The rearrangement uses TRBV4-1 and TRBJ2-7; 7 bases fit TRBD1. Germline V gene sequence: CDR1 MGHRA, CDR2 YSYEKL. The CDR3 runs to 14 residues. V shed 1 base and J 0 bases; nucleotides not matched to a gene: 0. The CDR3 bases are TGCGCCAGCAGCCAAGGACAGGGCTCCTACGAGCAGTACTTC. It codes for CASSQGQGSYEQYF.

The chain is built from TRBV6-6 and TRBJ1-4; no definite D call. Trimming stripped 1 base from V and 4 bases from J, with 10 bases between. The CDR3 spans 15 residues. Germline V lookup: CDR1 MNHNY, CDR2 SVGAGI (reference sequence). The CDR3: CASSYLAAGNEKLFF. The CDR3 nucleotides read TGTGCCAGCAGTTACTTGGCGGCGGGTAATGAAAAACTGTTTTTT.

The CDR3 DNA sequence: TGTGCCAGTAAGGACAGGGGGCCCGATACGCAGTATTTT. It yields the protein CASKDRGPDTQYF. The rearrangement uses TRBV19 and TRBJ2-3, with 11 bases aligning to TRBD1. The CDR3 has 13 amino acids. V was clipped by 7 bases and J by 6 bases; unmatched bases: 3. Germline V CDR1 and CDR2: LNHDA, SQIVND (reference sequence).

This clone has only one observation. This chain joins TRBV6-5 and TRBJ1-1, with D uncertain. The germline gives CDR1 MNHEY, CDR2 SVGAGI. The CDR3 sequence is 13 residues long. Trimming took off 5 bases at V and 1 base at J, with 8 bases between the two ends. The CDR3 DNA reads TGTGCCAGCAGTAAGACAACGAACACTGAAGCTTTCTTT. This encodes CASSKTTNTEAFF.

V and J are TRBV4-3 and TRBJ2-7; no clear D. There are 13 residues in the CDR3. V was shortened by 3 bases and J by 7 bases, with 13 bases between the two germline ends. Germline V gives CDR1 LGHNA, CDR2 YSLEER. The chain's CDR3 is CASSQETMLEQYF. Here the CDR3 DNA reads TGCGCCAGCAGCCAGGAGACGATGTTGGAGCAGTACTTC.

This clone showed up just once. The rearrangement uses TRBV4-3 and TRBJ2-3; D is unclear. CDR1 is LGHNA, CDR2 YSLEER, per germline. The CDR3 sequence is 13 residues long. Trimming shortened V by 0 bases and J by 5 bases, and 6 bases separated the two germline ends. The CDR3 region is CASSQDTGDTQYF. CDR3 DNA sequence: TGCGCCAGCAGCCAAGATACGGGAGATACGCAGTATTTT.

The CDR3 reads CASSPPKSNQPQHF. The CDR3 bases are TGTGCCAGCTCACCACCGAAAAGCAATCAGCCCCAGCATTTT. The rearrangement joins TRBV18 to TRBJ1-5; D ambiguous. The CDR3 length is 14 residues. Trimming cost V 0 bases and J 1 base, with 4 bases left between them. Germline loops: CDR1 KGHSH, CDR2 LQKENI.

About this clone itself: A much larger clone lies a single base off, so this may be a read error. The chain carries TRBV7-2 and TRBJ2-2; no definite D call. The CDR3 spans 12 residues. V lost 1 base and J lost 4, with 1 base in between. Germline-derived CDR1 and CDR2 are SGHTA and FQGNSA. For the CDR3, the DNA is TGTGCCAGCAGCTTAGTCACCGGGGAGCTGTTTTTT. Protein product: CASSLVTGELFF.

The chain employs TRBV7-9 and TRBJ2-1; 10 bases are shared with TRBD2. J gave up 9 bases and V 4 bases, and 15 bases lay outside the gene matches. Per germline, CDR1 SEHNR and CDR2 FQNEAQ (reference sequence). The CDR3 totals 17 residues. The CDR3 reads CASSSVTSLAGVGEQFF. Written as DNA, the CDR3 is TGTGCCAGCAGCTCGGTGACTTCGCTAGCGGGAGTGGGTGAGCAGTTCTTC.